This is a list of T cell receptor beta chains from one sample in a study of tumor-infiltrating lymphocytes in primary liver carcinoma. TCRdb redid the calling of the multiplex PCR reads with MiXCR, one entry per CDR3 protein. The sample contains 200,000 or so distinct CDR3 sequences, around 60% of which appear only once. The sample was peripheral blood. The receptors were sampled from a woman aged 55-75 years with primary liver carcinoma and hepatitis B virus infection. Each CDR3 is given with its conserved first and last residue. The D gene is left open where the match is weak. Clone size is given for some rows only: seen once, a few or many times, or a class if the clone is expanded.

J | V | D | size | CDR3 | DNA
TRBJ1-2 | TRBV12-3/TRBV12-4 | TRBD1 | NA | CASSFPRGRGYTF | TGTGCCAGCAGTTTTCCCAGGGGGCGAGGCTACACCTTC
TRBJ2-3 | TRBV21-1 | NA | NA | CANSKLWEVTDTQYF | TGTGCCAACAGCAAACTCTGGGAGGTCACAGATACGCAGTATTTT
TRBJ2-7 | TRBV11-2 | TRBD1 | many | CASSLFPGQLYEQYF | TGTGCCAGCAGCTTATTTCCGGGACAGCTCTACGAGCAGTACTTC
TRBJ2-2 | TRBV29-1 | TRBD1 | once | CIVDTGGQSGELFF | TGCATCGTTGATACAGGGGGTCAATCCGGGGAGCTGTTTTTT
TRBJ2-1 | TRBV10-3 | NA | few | CAISEAESYNEQFF | TGTGCCATCAGTGAGGCTGAGAGCTACAATGAGCAGTTCTTC
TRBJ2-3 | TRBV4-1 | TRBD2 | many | CASGLGLAGTDTQYF | TGCGCCAGCGGATTGGGGCTAGCGGGCACAGATACGCAGTATTTT
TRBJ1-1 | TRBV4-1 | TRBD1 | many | CASSQVRVWDRENTEAFF | TGCGCCAGCAGCCAAGTTAGGGTTTGGGACAGGGAGAACACTGAAGCTTTCTTT
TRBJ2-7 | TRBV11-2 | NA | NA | CASSLDILIPDLYF | TGTGCCAGCAGCTTAGATATCCTCATCCCGGATCTGTACTTC
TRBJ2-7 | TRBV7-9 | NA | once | CASSLMGGYEQYF | TGTGCCAGCAGCTTAATGGGTGGGTACGAGCAGTACTTC
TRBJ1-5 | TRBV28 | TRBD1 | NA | CASSPPGQIKPQHF | TGTGCCAGCAGTCCCCCGGGACAGATAAAGCCCCAGCATTTT
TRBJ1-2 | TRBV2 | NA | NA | CASSDLATSYGYTF | TGTGCCAGCAGTGATTTGGCCACATCCTATGGCTACACCTTC
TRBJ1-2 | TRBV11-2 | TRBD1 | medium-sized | CASSSIRDRIPYGYTF | TGTGCCAGCAGCTCCATTCGGGACAGGATCCCCTATGGCTACACCTTC
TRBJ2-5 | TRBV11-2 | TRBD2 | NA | CTSSLDPGTSGMVF | TGTACCAGCAGCTTAGACCCCGGGACTAGCGGGATGGTCTTC
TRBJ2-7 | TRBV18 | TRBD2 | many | CASSLGLVAYEQYF | TGTGCCAGCTCACTGGGACTAGTTGCCTACGAGCAGTACTTC
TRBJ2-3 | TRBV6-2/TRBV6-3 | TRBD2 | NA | CASTSNEAGPQYF | TGCGCCAGCACCTCAAACGAAGCGGGACCGCAGTATTTT
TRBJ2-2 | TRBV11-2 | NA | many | CASSFYGAGGGRNTGELFF | TGTGCCAGCAGCTTTTATGGGGCGGGTGGGGGGCGCAACACCGGGGAGCTGTTTTTT
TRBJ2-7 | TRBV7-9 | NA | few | CASSRGTWGEQYF | TGTGCCAGCAGCCGCGGGACCTGGGGCGAGCAGTACTTC
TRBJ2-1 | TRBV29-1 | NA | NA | CSAVGGDHVTYNEQFF | TGCAGCGCTGTAGGTGGGGACCACGTCACCTACAATGAGCAGTTCTTC
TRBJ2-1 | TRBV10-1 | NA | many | CASSESGAGRNEQFF | TGCGCCAGCAGTGAGTCCGGTGCAGGGCGCAATGAGCAGTTCTTC
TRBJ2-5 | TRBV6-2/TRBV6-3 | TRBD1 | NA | CTSNKQGAGQETQYF | TGTACCAGCAATAAACAGGGGGCAGGACAAGAGACCCAGTACTTC
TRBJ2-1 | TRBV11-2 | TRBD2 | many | CASSLNPASGRSNEQFF | TGTGCCAGCAGCTTAAACCCCGCTAGCGGGAGGTCCAATGAGCAGTTCTTC
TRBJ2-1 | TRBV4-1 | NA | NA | CASSQDSTEYLEQFF | TGCGCCAGCAGCCAAGATTCGACAGAGTACCTTGAGCAGTTCTTC
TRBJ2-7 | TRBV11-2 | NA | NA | CASSLDTDPGYGQYF | TGTGCCAGCAGTTTAGATACAGACCCAGGGTACGGGCAGTACTTC
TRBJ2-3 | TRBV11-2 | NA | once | CASSRRSTGNTDAQYF | TGTGCCAGCAGCAGAAGAAGTACAGGGAACACAGATGCGCAGTATTTT
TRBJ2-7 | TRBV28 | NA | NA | CASSLLAGYEQYF | TGTGCCAGCAGTTTATTGGCGGGGTACGAGCAGTACTTC
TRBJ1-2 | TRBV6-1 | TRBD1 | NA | CASSEYVDREDGYTF | TGTGCCAGCAGTGAATATGTCGACAGGGAGGACGGCTACACCTTC
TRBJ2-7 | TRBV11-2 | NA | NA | CASSLEDGSSYEQYF | TGTGCCAGCAGCTTAGAGGACGGGAGCTCCTACGAGCAGTACTTC
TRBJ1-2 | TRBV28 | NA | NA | CASSPREIRDGYTF | TGTGCCAGCAGTCCTCGAGAAATCAGGGATGGCTACACCTTC
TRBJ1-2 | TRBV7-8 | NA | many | CASSPQGYGYGYTF | TGTGCCAGCAGCCCTCAGGGCTACGGCTATGGCTACACCTTC
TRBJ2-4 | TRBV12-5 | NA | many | CASGPGTYLAKNIQYF | TGTGCTAGTGGTCCAGGGACTTATCTAGCCAAAAACATTCAGTACTTC
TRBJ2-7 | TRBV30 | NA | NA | CAWRIQGFRDEQYF | TGTGCCTGGCGGATCCAGGGGTTTCGGGACGAGCAGTACTTC
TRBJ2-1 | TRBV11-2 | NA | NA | CASSLGEWGPNNMQFF | TGTGCCAGCAGCTTAGGGGAATGGGGGCCCAACAATATGCAGTTCTTC
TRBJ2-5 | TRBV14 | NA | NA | CVSSQDLATQETQYF | TGTGTCAGCAGCCAAGATCTAGCCACTCAAGAGACCCAGTACTTC
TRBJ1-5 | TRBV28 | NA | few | CASSSYLWDVDQPQHF | TGTGCCAGCAGTTCCTATCTTTGGGACGTTGATCAGCCCCAGCATTTT
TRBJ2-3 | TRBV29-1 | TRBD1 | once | CSVLEQGATDTQYF | TGCAGCGTATTAGAGCAGGGGGCTACAGATACGCAGTATTTT